These 21 T cell receptor beta chains share one sample of origin, sequenced in a study of Graves' ophthalmopathy and Graves' hyperthyroidism (dated by TCRdb to the late 2010s). TCRdb lists the instrument as Illumina HiSeq 2000. For repertoire sequencing, the TCR beta CDR3 regions were amplified from RNA transcripts. A first-round RT-PCR used HTBI primers with the Qiagen OneStep RT-PCR kit, followed by a second-round multiplex PCR, size selection and purification. TCRdb redid the processing of the public reads, applying fastp at Q25 and MiXCR, and retained in-frame beta chains. Records with the same CDR3 protein are collapsed into one entry carrying the most frequent genes and DNA. The sample table records 300,000 to 400,000 distinct CDR3 sequences; about a sixth of these occur just once. Of the sample, 2.4% falls within the top ten clones. The sequencing input was peripheral blood. The source of these receptors is an adult woman with stable Graves' hyperthyroidism.

This clonotype was seen repeatedly, ten times or more. The chain employs TRBV7-2 and TRBJ2-5; weak D call: TRBD2 (5 bases). The CDR3 contains 14 residues. V was shortened by 1 base and J by 6 bases, with 12 bases between the two germline ends. Germline V gives CDR1 SGHTA, CDR2 FQGNSA. CDR3 region: CASSLGTGPKTQYF. In DNA form, the CDR3 reads TGTGCCAGCAGCTTAGGGACTGGGCCAAAGACCCAGTACTTC.

This clonotype was counted between two and nine times. V is TRBV20-1 and J is TRBJ1-5; the D gene is possibly TRBD1 (6 bases). Germline CDR1 reads DFQATT; CDR2 reads SNEGSKA (reference sequence). Trimming shortened V by 0 bases and J by 4 bases, and 25 bases separated the two germline ends. The CDR3 is 19 amino acids. The CDR3 DNA reads as TGCAGTGCTAGAGATACCTTCGGGAGGGGGAGCTTGAGGAATCAGCCCCAGCATTTT. Translation gives CSARDTFGRGSLRNQPQHF.

V gene TRBV28 combines with J gene TRBJ2-7, with 14 nucleotides matching TRBD2. Losses at the gene ends were 5 bases for V and 3 bases for J; bases not matched to a gene: 3. CDR3 length equals 15 residues. Germline V lookup: CDR1 MDHEN, CDR2 SYDVKM. Written as DNA, the CDR3 is TGTGCCAGCAGTGCGGGGACTAGCGGGAGCTACGAGCAGTACTTC. This sequence encodes CASSAGTSGSYEQYF.

V is TRBV6-5 and J is TRBJ2-7; 8 nucleotides agree with TRBD2. From germline, CDR1 is MNHEY and CDR2 SVGAGI. J lost 6 bases, V lost 5 bases, and 15 bases had no gene match. This CDR3 contains 16 residues. CDR3 nucleotide sequence: TGTGCCAGCAGTACTGGGTGGAGCGGGAGAACCGCCGAGCAGTACTTC. It is translated as CASSTGWSGRTAEQYF.

This clonotype has only a few counts. This chain connects TRBV20-1 to TRBJ2-7; D possibly matches TRBD1 or TRBD2 (5 bases each). CDR1 is DFQATT, CDR2 SNEGSKA, per germline (reference sequence). The CDR3 runs to 14 residues. V gave up 5 bases and J gave up 4 bases, with 18 bases separating them. The CDR3, as DNA: TGCAGTGCTGAGTCCGGGACGGAGAATTACGAGCAGTACTTC. Amino acid sequence: CSAESGTENYEQYF.

This clonotype has only a few counts. Its ends do not fully match the called genes, so a read error is possible. V is TRBV11-1 and J is TRBJ1-1; D not certain. Germline assignment: CDR1 SGHAT and CDR2 FQDESV (reference sequence). The CDR3 sequence is 14 residues long. CDR3 loop: CASSLDVTDTDAFF. The CDR3 nucleotides read TGTGCCAGCAGCTTAGACGTCACCGACACTGATGCTTTCTTT.

This clonotype has just a few counts. This may arise from a read error, as a much more abundant clone is one base away. This chain connects TRBV10-3 to TRBJ2-7, with 8 nucleotides matching TRBD1. This CDR3 has 14 residues. Per the germline V gene, CDR1 is ENHRY and CDR2 is SYGVKD. The CDR3, as DNA: TGTGCCATCAGTGGGACAGGGAGCTCCTACGGGCAGTACTTC. Its translation: CAISGTGSSYGQYF.

This clonotype was observed a few times. A read error may be the cause here, since a much bigger clone is one base away. This chain links TRBV4-1 with TRBJ2-7, with 13 nucleotides matching TRBD2. The CDR3 has 18 amino acids. Germline V gene lookup returns CDR1 MGHRA and CDR2 YSYEKL. The CDR3 spells CASSTGTSGTKASYERYF. The CDR3 coding sequence is TGCGCCAGCAGCACCGGGACTAGCGGGACTAAGGCCAGCTACGAGCGGTACTTC.

The chain carries TRBV12-3 or TRBV12-4 and TRBJ1-1; D might be TRBD1 (5 bases). V was shortened by 7 bases and J by 7 bases, with 16 bases between the two germline ends. This CDR3 comprises 13 residues. In DNA, the CDR3 is TGTGCCAGCACCTCCAAGGGACGGTATGAAGCTTTCTTT. As protein: CASTSKGRYEAFF.

Many counts were recorded for this clonotype. V is TRBV12-3 or TRBV12-4 and J is TRBJ2-7; 9 bases align to TRBD1. CDR3 length: 12 residues. Trimming removed 9 bases from V and 5 bases from J; junction bases left unmatched: 5. CDR3 in amino acids: CASGQGMDEQYF. The DNA for the CDR3 is TGTGCCAGTGGACAGGGGATGGACGAGCAGTACTTC.

This clonotype came up many times. This chain uses TRBV5-1 with TRBJ1-6; possibly TRBD1 for D (5 bases). Trimming removed 3 bases from V and 0 bases from J, with 13 bases in between. The germline CDR1 and CDR2 sequences are SGHRS and YFSETQ. There are 17 residues in the CDR3. CDR3 loop: CASSSAGWSSYNSPLHF. CDR3 in DNA: TGCGCCAGCAGCTCCGCAGGGTGGAGCTCCTATAATTCACCCCTCCACTTT. The full variable domain, completed using reference TRBV5-1 and TRBJ1-6, is KAGVTQTPRYLIKTRGQQVTLSCSPISGHRSVSWYQQTPGQGLQFLFEYFSETQRNKGNFPGRFSGRQFSNSRSEMNVSTLELGDSALYLCASSSAGWSSYNSPLHFGNGTRLTVT.

J is TRBJ2-5 and V is TRBV6-2 or TRBV6-3, with unresolved D. V was clipped by 4 bases and J by 4 bases, with 19 bases between them. Germline loops: CDR1 MNHEY, CDR2 SVGEGT. This CDR3 is 16 amino acids long. For the CDR3, the DNA is TGTGCCAGCAGTTCCTCCCGGCCTGGAATCGGAGAGACCCAGTACTTC. Its protein product is CASSSSRPGIGETQYF.

This clonotype was found many times. The chain has TRBV6-2 or TRBV6-3 and TRBJ2-7, with a tentative D call TRBD1 (6 bases). The CDR3 consists of 14 residues. Germline-derived CDR1 and CDR2 are MNHEY and SVGEGT. Trimming took 5 bases from V and 3 from J, leaving 14 bases between them. The CDR3 DNA is TGTGCCAGCAGTCACCCGGGACATAACTACGAGCAGTACTTC. It translates to CASSHPGHNYEQYF.

Ten or more counts support this clonotype. The V and J genes are TRBV11-2 and TRBJ1-5; a possible D gene is TRBD1 (6 bases). Germline V gene lookup returns CDR1 SGHAT and CDR2 FQNNGV. V was shortened by 1 base and J by 4 bases, with 23 bases between the two germline ends. CDR3 size: 19 residues. CDR3 in amino acids: CASSLVAFRGGVKNQPQHF. The CDR3 DNA is TGTGCCAGCAGCTTAGTAGCCTTCAGGGGTGGAGTGAAAAATCAGCCCCAGCATTTT. Filled out from reference TRBV11-2 and TRBJ1-5, the complete variable domain reads EAGVAQSPRYKIIEKRQSVAFWCNPISGHATLYWYQQILGQGPKLLIQFQNNGVVDDSQLPKDRFSAERLKGVDSTLKIQPAKLEDSAVYLCASSLVAFRGGVKNQPQHFGDGTRLSIL.

This clonotype was counted only a few times. The chain recombines TRBV3-1 with TRBJ1-6, with a tentative D call TRBD1 (5 bases). The CDR3 is 14 amino acids. Trimming pared 1 base from V and 10 bases from J, leaving 11 bases between. Germline values: CDR1 LGHDT, CDR2 YNNKEL (reference sequence). The CDR3 here is CASSQGGSRSPLHF. The DNA of the CDR3 is TGTGCCAGCAGCCAAGGGGGGTCGAGATCACCCCTCCACTTT.

This clonotype occurred many times. This chain connects TRBV19 to TRBJ1-1, with 7 bases matching TRBD1. Germline V gene lookup returns CDR1 LNHDA and CDR2 SQIVND (reference sequence). This CDR3 comprises 14 residues. After removal of 4 bases from V and 1 base from J, the junction contained 3 bases not matched to a gene. The CDR3 bases are TGTGCCAGTAGTAGACAGGGCTCGAACACTGAAGCTTTCTTT. This encodes CASSRQGSNTEAFF.

This clonotype was found many times. The gene calls are TRBV5-1 and TRBJ2-7; D unclear. V was pared by 0 bases and J by 2 bases, with 12 bases between. CDR3 size: 15 residues. Germline CDR1 and CDR2: SGHRS and YFSETQ. For the CDR3, the DNA is TGCGCCAGCAGCTTGGGTGGCGGAGACACCTACGAGCAGTACTTC. It codes for CASSLGGGDTYEQYF.

This chain joins TRBV6-4 and TRBJ1-2; 9 nucleotides match TRBD1. The CDR3 is 14 residues long. Germline assignment: CDR1 MRHNA and CDR2 SNTAGT. Trimming removed 6 bases from V and 8 bases from J; junction bases left unmatched: 10. CDR3 in amino acids: CASRPGQGIEGYTF. The CDR3 bases are TGTGCCAGCAGACCTGGACAGGGGATAGAGGGCTACACCTTC.

This clonotype was observed at least ten times. The J gene is TRBJ2-5, the V gene TRBV10-3; possible D gene TRBD2, 6 bases. Germline values: CDR1 ENHRY, CDR2 SYGVKD. V gave up 2 bases and J gave up 3 bases, with 13 bases separating them. This CDR3 has 15 residues. The CDR3 reads CAISESGGVKETQYF. CDR3 coding DNA: TGTGCCATCAGTGAGAGCGGAGGGGTGAAAGAGACCCAGTACTTC.

Many counts were recorded for this clonotype. J is TRBJ2-7 and V is TRBV11-2; 9 bases are shared with TRBD1. The germline CDR1 and CDR2 sequences are SGHAT and FQNNGV. CDR3 length: 15 amino acids. With 5 bases clipped from V and 6 bases from J, the junction kept 11 bases outside the gene matches. CDR3 in amino acids: CASSRMGQGVSEQYF. The CDR3 region has the DNA TGTGCCAGCAGCCGAATGGGACAGGGCGTTTCCGAGCAGTACTTC.

This clonotype was found many times. V and J are TRBV30 and TRBJ1-3; D is perhaps TRBD1 (5 bases). The V gene's germline CDR1 is GTSNPN and CDR2 SVGIG (reference sequence). V lost 0 bases to trimming and J lost 0 bases, with 15 bases between them. The CDR3 has 17 residues. CDR3 in DNA: TGTGCCTGGAGTGTAGGGGCAGGAACCGGCTCTGGAAACACCATATATTTT. It specifies CAWSVGAGTGSGNTIYF.